This TCR beta chain derives from a study of T cells in Graves' hyperthyroidism and ophthalmopathy. Study-wide results and caveats: Most expanded thyroid clonotypes above 0.001 recurred in blood.

This clonotype has a handful of counts. Its target is unknown. V was shortened by 1 base and J by 0 bases, with 16 bases between the two germline ends. This CDR3 contains 18 residues. Researchers amplified the TCR beta CDR3 regions from RNA transcripts. Initially, a first-round RT-PCR of the TCR CDR3 employed the HTBI primer set. TCRdb re-called the multiplex PCR reads with MiXCR, one entry per CDR3 protein. In the table there are over 300,000 distinct CDR3 sequences, roughly 13% of which are singletons. V gene TRBV5-7 combines with J gene TRBJ2-2; no clear D gene. TRBV5-7 belongs to the ORF category, with a function that is uncertain. This clonotype was obtained from a middle-aged woman with Graves' ophthalmopathy. The sample taken for sequencing was blood. CDR3 amino acids: CASSLITKKGPNTGELFF. In nucleotides, the CDR3 is TGTGCCAGCAGCTTGATCACCAAGAAAGGCCCGAACACCGGGGAGCTGTTTTTT.